One and the same sample provided the 19 T cell receptor beta chains below, sequenced in a study of neurological immune-mediated disorders. MiXCR, applied by TCRdb to the 5' RACE reads, yields one record per CDR3 protein. The sample carries some 15,000 distinct CDR3 sequences, about 6.8% recorded once. Sequencing used CD8+ T cells from blood. Source of these receptors: a woman aged 40-49 years in good health.

This clonotype was counted many times. The V call is TRBV2, the J call TRBJ2-5; 11 bases are shared with TRBD1. Germline lookup yields CDR1 SNHLY and CDR2 FYNNEI. The V segment lost 5 bases and the J segment 4 bases; nucleotides outside the gene matches: 15. The CDR3 length is 18 residues. The CDR3, as DNA: TGTGCCAGCAGTCATCCTATACCGGGACAGGGGGTGAGAGAGACCCAGTACTTC. Its protein product is CASSHPIPGQGVRETQYF. The full variable domain, rest sourced from reference TRBV2 and TRBJ2-5, is EPEVTQTPSHQVTQMGQEVILRCVPISNHLYFYWYRQILGQKVEFLVSFYNNEISEKSEIFDDQFSVERPDGSNFTLKIRSTKLEDSAMYFCASSHPIPGQGVRETQYFGPGTRLLVL.

This clonotype has a count of ten or more. This chain links TRBV18 with TRBJ1-5; maybe TRBD1 (6 bases). This CDR3 is 17 amino acids long. The V gene lost 1 base and the J gene lost 3 bases, with 16 bases spanning the gap. Germline values: CDR1 KGHSH, CDR2 LQKENI. The CDR3 loop reads CASSPLAGHRINQPQHF. Written as DNA, the CDR3 is TGTGCCAGCTCACCACTCGCGGGACACAGGATCAATCAGCCCCAGCATTTT.

This clonotype was observed at least ten times. The rearrangement joins TRBV20-1 to TRBJ2-1, with 9 bases aligning to TRBD2. Germline V gives CDR1 DFQATT, CDR2 SNEGSKA (reference sequence). V shed 6 bases and J 8 bases; nucleotides not matched to a gene: 8. This CDR3 spans 13 amino acids. CDR3 coding DNA: TGCAGTGCAATGGGACTAGCCGGGGATGAGCAGTTCTTC. Protein sequence: CSAMGLAGDEQFF.

The sample holds many counts of this clonotype. The chain has TRBV20-1 and TRBJ2-7, with TRBD2 matching 9 bases. The V and J ends lost 3 bases and 2 bases, in that order; junction bases with no gene match: 5. Germline V CDR1 and CDR2: DFQATT, SNEGSKA (reference sequence). The CDR3 is made up of 14 amino acids. The CDR3 here is CSARGRLAAYEQYF. The CDR3 region has the DNA TGCAGTGCTAGGGGCCGACTAGCGGCCTACGAGCAGTACTTC.

This clonotype came up many times. The DNA of the CDR3 is TGTGCCAGCAGCGACCACCTGCGGGGCGGGACAGATACGCAGTATTTT. Translated: CASSDHLRGGTDTQYF. V usage is TRBV9 and J usage is TRBJ2-3, with a tentative D call TRBD2 (6 bases). Germline V lookup: CDR1 SGDLS, CDR2 YYNGEE. The CDR3 runs 16 residues. The germline V and J ends were trimmed by 3 bases and 3 bases, with 17 bases remaining between them.

This clonotype was counted many times. This chain links TRBV11-1 with TRBJ2-2; D call uncertain. The V end was cut by 3 bases, the J end by 4 bases, with 12 bases between. The germline V gene encodes CDR1 SGHAT and CDR2 FQDESV (reference sequence). The CDR3 totals 15 residues. CDR3 residues: CASSFFQAGTGELFF. The CDR3 DNA reads as TGTGCCAGCAGCTTTTTCCAGGCCGGCACCGGGGAGCTGTTTTTT.

The sample holds many counts of this clonotype. The chain links TRBV28 to TRBJ2-7; perhaps TRBD1 as D (5 bases). Germline V gene data show CDR1 as MDHEN and CDR2 as SYDVKM. CDR3 length: 14 residues. Trimming took 5 bases from V and 4 from J, leaving 15 bases between them. The CDR3 sequence: CASSISQGSYEQYF. The CDR3 coding sequence is TGTGCCAGCAGTATTAGCCAGGGTTCGTACGAGCAGTACTTC.

In this sample, this clonotype turned up many times. The J gene is TRBJ1-1, the V gene TRBV6-2 or TRBV6-3; the D is unclear. Per germline, CDR1 MNHEY and CDR2 SVGEGT. The germline V and J ends were trimmed by 5 bases and 0 bases, with 7 bases remaining between them. The CDR3 has 13 residues. CDR3 bases: TGTGCCAGCAGTCTTAACCTGAACACTGAAGCTTTCTTT. Its protein product is CASSLNLNTEAFF.

In its sample, this clonotype was seen many times. The chain uses TRBV7-2 and TRBJ2-7; TRBD2 matches 7 bases. Germline lookup yields CDR1 SGHTA and CDR2 FQGNSA. J gave up 0 bases and V 3 bases, and 8 bases lay outside the gene matches. The CDR3 spans 16 residues. The CDR3 DNA follows: TGTGCCAGCAGCTTTACCCCGGGGGGTAACTCCTACGAGCAGTACTTC. Protein sequence: CASSFTPGGNSYEQYF.

This clonotype was found many times. The chain links TRBV27 to TRBJ1-2; possibly TRBD1 for D (5 bases). The CDR3 is made up of 15 amino acids. Germline CDR1 and CDR2: MNHEY and SMNVEV (reference sequence). V lost 3 bases, J lost 8 bases, and 19 bases lay in between. The CDR3 coding sequence is TGTGCCAGCAGTTTGGTGCAGGGCAATGGGGAAGGCTACACCTTC. Protein: CASSLVQGNGEGYTF.

This clonotype was detected a few times. The chain carries TRBV7-7 and TRBJ2-5; 7 bases fit TRBD2. Germline V gene sequence: CDR1 SSHAT, CDR2 FNYEAQ (reference sequence). The length of the CDR3 is 14 residues. The CDR3 is CASGSKGWGETQYF. The DNA for the CDR3 is TGTGCTAGCGGGTCCAAGGGGTGGGGAGAGACCCAGTACTTC.

This clonotype was seen at least ten times. The chain employs TRBV20-1 and TRBJ2-7, with D possibly being TRBD2 (6 bases). The V end lost 5 bases, the J end lost 2 bases, and 16 bases lay between the germline ends. The CDR3 spans 14 residues. The germline CDR1 and CDR2 sequences are DFQATT and SNEGSKA (reference sequence). CDR3 sequence (DNA): TGCAGTGCTGTAAGCCTAGCGAGAGCCTACGAGCAGTACTTC. It is translated as CSAVSLARAYEQYF.

Ten or more counts support this clonotype. V and J are TRBV5-1 and TRBJ2-7, with 7 bases lining up with TRBD1. The CDR3 spans 15 residues. Germline values: CDR1 SGHRS, CDR2 YFSETQ. The V and J ends lost 0 bases and 5 bases, in that order; junction bases with no gene match: 8. CDR3 bases: TGCGCCAGCAGCTTGGCCGTGAGGGGGCCCGACGAGCAGTACTTC. It yields the protein CASSLAVRGPDEQYF.

This clonotype is judged medium-sized. This chain links TRBV12-3 or TRBV12-4 with TRBJ2-7, with a tentative D call TRBD2 (7 bases). V was shortened by 6 bases and J by 1 base, with 16 bases between the two germline ends. The CDR3 totals 15 residues. CDR3: CASSYLGGESYEQYF. For the CDR3, the DNA is TGTGCCAGCAGCTACTTAGGGGGGGAATCCTACGAGCAGTACTTC.

This clonotype has at least ten counts. The chain employs TRBV6-5 and TRBJ2-1, with D perhaps assigned TRBD1 or TRBD2 (6 bases each). V was pared by 0 bases and J by 9 bases, with 15 bases between. Germline CDR1 is MNHEY and CDR2 is SVGAGI. The CDR3 contains 15 residues. CDR3 in amino acids: CASSYSATWGAEQFF. The CDR3 coding sequence is TGTGCCAGCAGTTACTCTGCGACCTGGGGGGCTGAGCAGTTCTTC.

In its sample, this clonotype was seen many times. J is TRBJ1-1 and V is TRBV24-1; a possible D gene is TRBD1 (6 bases). The V gene lost 7 bases and the J gene lost 5 bases, with 22 bases spanning the gap. The CDR3 totals 16 residues. Germline CDR1 KGHDR, CDR2 SFDVKD. DNA of the CDR3: TGTGCCACCAGCCGAAACAGGGTTGGACGAGAGACTGAAGCTTTCTTT. This sequence encodes CATSRNRVGRETEAFF.

This clonotype was detected many times. This chain uses TRBV5-4 with TRBJ1-6; D is unresolved. Germline V gives CDR1 SGHNT, CDR2 YYREEE (reference sequence). CDR3 length: 14 amino acids. Trimming pared 0 bases from V and 2 bases from J, leaving 3 bases between. CDR3 in amino acids: CASSLAPYNSPLHF. For the CDR3, the DNA is TGTGCCAGCAGCTTGGCCCCCTATAATTCACCCCTCCACTTT.

This clonotype was counted at least ten times. This chain joins TRBV5-1 and TRBJ2-7; unclear D gene. CDR3 length: 14 amino acids. Between the trimmed V and J ends, which lost 4 bases and 0 bases, there was a span of 11 bases. Germline V gene data show CDR1 as SGHRS and CDR2 as YFSETQ. DNA of the CDR3: TGCGCCAGCAGCCCCTTTTCGGCCTCCTACGAGCAGTACTTC. Translated: CASSPFSASYEQYF.

This clonotype occurred many times. The chain recombines TRBV20-1 with TRBJ1-2; no clear D. Trimming stripped 5 bases from V and 4 bases from J, with 17 bases between. CDR3 length: 14 amino acids. In germline, CDR1 is DFQATT, CDR2 SNEGSKA (reference sequence). The DNA for the CDR3 is TGCAGTGCTCCTCCCGGGAAAGATGGCTATGGCTACACCTTC. Amino acids: CSAPPGKDGYGYTF.